This is a list of T cell receptor beta chains from one sample in a study of T-cell reconstitution after alpha-beta-depleted transplantation in children. TCRdb reanalysed the PCR reads using MiXCR and keeps one entry per CDR3 protein. The table has approximately 430,000 distinct CDR3 sequences, roughly 17% seen once. The material was PBMCs, mostly from graft donor cells, obtained 360 days after TCRalphabeta/CD19-depleted stem cell transplant. These receptors all stem from a boy younger than two who had a stem cell transplant for Wiskott-Aldrich syndrome, so the T cells may come from the graft donor. CDR3s include the opening cysteine and the closing phenylalanine or tryptophan. D genes are given only for firm matches. Only part of the rows carry a size: once, few, many, or a class if the clone is expanded.

V	D	J	size	CDR3	DNA
TRBV21-1	.	TRBJ2-5	few	CASSNSDRPGETQYF	TGTGCCAGCAGCAACTCGGACAGGCCGGGAGAGACCCAGTACTTC
TRBV12-5	.	TRBJ2-7	.	CASGPGVPYEQYF	TGTGCTAGTGGACCCGGGGTTCCCTACGAGCAGTACTTC
TRBV4-3	.	TRBJ2-2	few	CASSQESLLGGELFF	TGCGCCAGCAGCCAAGAAAGTCTACTGGGCGGGGAGCTGTTTTTT
TRBV4-3	.	TRBJ2-1	.	CASSQDSWRDEQFF	TGCGCCAGCAGCCAAGATTCCTGGAGGGATGAGCAGTTCTTC
TRBV5-1	.	TRBJ1-2	few	CASSHRDTFPYGYTF	TGCGCCAGCAGCCACCGGGACACCTTCCCCTATGGCTACACCTTC
TRBV11-2	.	TRBJ1-5	.	CASSLREAQPQHF	TGTGCCAGCAGCCTGAGAGAGGCTCAGCCCCAGCATTTT
TRBV3-1	.	TRBJ1-5	few	CASSQDATVLYSNQPQHF	TGTGCCAGCAGCCAAGATGCGACAGTCCTCTATAGCAATCAGCCCCAGCATTTT
TRBV10-1	TRBD2	TRBJ2-7	.	CASTHRTSASSSYEQYF	TGCGCCAGCACCCACCGGACTAGCGCGAGTTCTTCCTACGAGCAGTACTTC
TRBV4-3	.	TRBJ2-3	.	CASSQETWSTQYF	TGCGCCAGCAGCCAAGAGACGTGGTCTACGCAGTATTTT
TRBV11-2	TRBD2	TRBJ2-3	.	CASSPWTSGASTDTQYF	TGTGCCAGCAGCCCTTGGACTAGCGGGGCTAGCACAGATACGCAGTATTTT
TRBV4-1	TRBD1	TRBJ2-3	few	CASTRYRGSTDTQYF	TGCGCCAGCACCAGATACAGGGGCTCCACAGATACGCAGTATTTT
TRBV5-1	TRBD1	TRBJ2-1	many	CASSLEGTGHNEQFF	TGCGCCAGCAGCTTGGAGGGGACAGGCCACAATGAGCAGTTCTTC
TRBV19	.	TRBJ2-7	few	CASARTSQSYEQYF	TGTGCCAGTGCCAGGACTTCCCAGTCCTACGAGCAGTACTTC
TRBV20-1	TRBD2	TRBJ2-1	.	CSARDRASGSYEQFF	TGCAGTGCTAGAGATAGGGCTAGCGGGAGCTATGAGCAGTTCTTC
TRBV6-5	TRBD1	TRBJ2-7	.	CASSYGAHRGQRHEQYF	TGTGCCAGCAGTTACGGGGCACACAGGGGGCAAAGACACGAGCAGTACTTC
TRBV5-6	.	TRBJ2-7	.	CASSFFDRYYEQYF	TGTGCCAGCAGCTTTTTCGACCGGTACTACGAGCAGTACTTC
TRBV7-9	.	TRBJ2-2	.	CASSDLGGAGELFF	TGTGCCAGCAGCGACTTAGGGGGGGCCGGGGAGCTGTTTTTT
TRBV7-2	.	TRBJ2-5	many	CASSFYGAEGTQYF	TGTGCCAGCAGCTTTTACGGGGCTGAAGGGACCCAGTACTTC
TRBV29-1	.	TRBJ2-1	few	CSVEDFSSLAYNEQFF	TGCAGCGTTGAAGATTTTTCCTCCCTGGCATACAATGAGCAGTTCTTC
TRBV5-4	.	TRBJ2-7	few	CASSSDGRGWEQYF	TGTGCCAGCAGCTCGGACGGACGAGGTTGGGAGCAGTACTTC
TRBV7-2	.	TRBJ2-7	.	CASSLARASAAYEQYF	TGTGCCAGCAGCTTAGCGAGGGCTAGCGCCGCCTACGAGCAGTACTTC
TRBV27	.	TRBJ2-7	.	CASRPLRGSYEQYF	TGTGCCAGCAGGCCACTCAGGGGATCCTACGAGCAGTACTTC
TRBV5-1	TRBD1	TRBJ2-1	few	CASSWTDRERYNEQFF	TGCGCCAGCAGCTGGACGGACAGGGAAAGGTACAATGAGCAGTTCTTC
TRBV10-3	.	TRBJ2-7	few	CAISEIQGYEQYF	TGTGCCATCAGTGAGATTCAGGGTTACGAGCAGTACTTC
TRBV7-2	TRBD1	TRBJ1-2	.	CASSSDRGLHGYTF	TGTGCCAGCAGCTCGGACAGGGGGCTACATGGCTACACCTTC
TRBV4-3	TRBD2	TRBJ2-1	.	CASSQDPSGRANEQFF	TGCGCCAGCAGCCAAGATCCTAGCGGGAGGGCCAATGAGCAGTTCTTC
TRBV7-2	.	TRBJ2-1	.	CASRITVNEQFF	TGTGCCAGCAGAATTACAGTTAATGAGCAGTTCTTC
TRBV3-1	.	TRBJ2-7	.	CASSQAPLREQYF	TGTGCCAGCAGCCAAGCTCCTCTCCGGGAGCAGTACTTC
TRBV24-1	.	TRBJ2-3	few	CATSDFRATDTQYF	TGTGCCACCAGTGATTTCAGGGCCACAGATACGCAGTATTTT
TRBV4-2	.	TRBJ2-3	.	CASSHRHSDTQYF	TGTGCCAGCAGCCATCGACACTCGGATACGCAGTATTTT
TRBV5-1	.	TRBJ1-2	few	CASSHGQQASNYGYTF	TGCGCCAGCAGCCATGGACAGCAAGCCTCTAACTATGGCTACACCTTC
TRBV28	.	TRBJ2-2	.	CASSLDGGGHTGELFF	TGTGCCAGCAGCCTAGATGGCGGGGGCCACACCGGGGAGCTGTTTTTT
TRBV10-2	TRBD2	TRBJ2-1	few	CASTGTSFYEQFF	TGCGCCAGCACGGGGACTAGTTTTTATGAGCAGTTCTTC
TRBV7-6	.	TRBJ1-5	many	CASSLGGYDQPQHF	TGTGCCAGCAGCTTAGGGGGCTACGATCAGCCCCAGCATTTT
TRBV4-3	.	TRBJ2-1	few	CASSRDSSGIPNEQFF	TGCGCCAGCAGCCGAGACAGTAGCGGCATCCCGAATGAGCAGTTCTTC
TRBV29-1	.	TRBJ2-5	.	CSVEDNSDGQETQYF	TGCAGCGTTGAAGATAATTCTGACGGCCAAGAGACCCAGTACTTC
TRBV5-6	TRBD1	TRBJ1-4	.	CASSQTGGSEKLFF	TGTGCCAGCAGCCAGACAGGGGGCTCTGAAAAACTGTTTTTT
TRBV27	TRBD2	TRBJ2-1	once	CASKDSGGNEQFF	TGTGCCAGCAAAGATAGCGGGGGTAATGAGCAGTTCTTC
TRBV5-1	TRBD1	TRBJ2-7	few	CASSWTGPQYEQYF	TGCGCCAGCAGTTGGACAGGGCCACAATACGAGCAGTACTTC
TRBV4-1	.	TRBJ2-3	.	CASGRKGSYTHTQYF	TGCGCCAGCGGGCGGAAGGGTTCCTACACACATACGCAGTATTTT
TRBV29-1	TRBD1	TRBJ2-1	many	CSVVAPGTDNEQFF	TGCAGCGTTGTTGCTCCCGGGACAGACAATGAGCAGTTCTTC
TRBV5-1	TRBD1	TRBJ2-5	few	CASSPDRPEETQYF	TGCGCCAGCAGTCCGGACAGGCCTGAAGAGACCCAGTACTTC
TRBV3-1	TRBD2	TRBJ2-2	.	CASSLFMPFGGAGELFF	TGTGCCAGCAGTCTCTTCATGCCCTTCGGGGGGGCCGGGGAGCTGTTTTTT
TRBV3-1	TRBD2	TRBJ2-1	.	CASSDVAGVRNEQFF	TGTGCCAGCAGCGATGTAGCGGGGGTTAGGAATGAGCAGTTCTTC
TRBV29-1	.	TRBJ2-3	many	CSLAKGDWADTQYF	TGCAGCCTTGCTAAGGGTGATTGGGCAGATACGCAGTATTTT
TRBV24-1	TRBD1	TRBJ2-1	.	CATSDYQDRGNEQFF	TGTGCCACCAGTGATTATCAGGACAGGGGCAATGAGCAGTTCTTC
TRBV10-3	.	TRBJ2-7	.	CAISESMTRPGDYEQYF	TGTGCCATCAGTGAGTCGATGACTAGGCCTGGGGACTACGAGCAGTACTTC
TRBV5-1	.	TRBJ2-7	.	CASSRSDRLHEQYF	TGCGCCAGCAGCCGTTCGGACAGACTTCACGAGCAGTACTTC
TRBV29-1	TRBD1	TRBJ2-4	few	CSVARTGQLKNIQYF	TGCAGCGTCGCCCGAACGGGACAGCTTAAAAACATTCAGTACTTC
TRBV6-2/TRBV6-3	.	TRBJ2-7	few	CASSPRGLSLYEQYF	TGTGCCAGCAGTCCCCGCGGACTCTCCCTCTACGAGCAGTACTTC
TRBV5-1	TRBD1	TRBJ2-3	few	CASSSFGTGITDTQYF	TGCGCCAGCAGCTCGTTTGGGACAGGGATAACAGATACGCAGTATTTT
TRBV29-1	TRBD1	TRBJ2-7	.	CSVEDRARGRTYEQYF	TGCAGCGTTGAAGACAGGGCCAGGGGGCGAACCTACGAGCAGTACTTC
TRBV7-6	.	TRBJ2-2	few	CASSPRRGQGTSGLTGELFF	TGTGCCAGCAGCCCGCGCCGGGGACAGGGGACTAGCGGCCTCACCGGGGAGCTGTTTTTT
TRBV15	TRBD2	TRBJ2-1	.	CATSRDFGTSGWNEQFF	TGTGCCACCAGCAGAGACTTCGGGACTAGCGGATGGAATGAGCAGTTCTTC
TRBV4-2	.	TRBJ1-1	few	CASSQEGVLDTEAFF	TGTGCCAGCAGCCAAGAAGGGGTTCTTGACACTGAAGCTTTCTTT
TRBV9	.	TRBJ2-3	few	CASSGRGSTDTQYF	TGTGCCAGCAGCGGTCGGGGGTCCACAGATACGCAGTATTTT
TRBV3-1	.	TRBJ1-2	few	CASSLKPGTNYGYTF	TGTGCCAGCAGCCTCAAGCCAGGGACGAACTATGGCTACACCTTC
TRBV6-5	.	TRBJ1-5	.	CASSRTVSNQPQHF	TGTGCCAGCAGTCGGACGGTGTCCAATCAGCCCCAGCATTTT
TRBV6-5	TRBD2	TRBJ2-1	.	CASSYSSSGRAYNEQFF	TGTGCCAGCAGTTACTCTTCCAGCGGGAGGGCCTACAATGAGCAGTTCTTC